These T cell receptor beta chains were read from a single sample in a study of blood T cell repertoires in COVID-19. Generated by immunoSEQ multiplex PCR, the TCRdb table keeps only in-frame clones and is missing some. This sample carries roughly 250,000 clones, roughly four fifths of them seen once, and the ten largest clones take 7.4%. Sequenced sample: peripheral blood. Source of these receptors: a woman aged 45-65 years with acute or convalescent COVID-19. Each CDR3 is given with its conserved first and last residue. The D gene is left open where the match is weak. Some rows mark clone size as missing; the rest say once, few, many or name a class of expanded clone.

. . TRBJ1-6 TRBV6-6 CASSSDGDSPLHF TGTGCCAGCAGTTCCGACGGGGATTCACCCCTCCACTTT
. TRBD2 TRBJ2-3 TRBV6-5 CASSLAGGPSDTQYF TGTGCCAGCAGTTTAGCGGGAGGGCCGTCAGATACGCAGTATTTT
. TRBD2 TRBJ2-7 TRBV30 CAWRPSSGSSYEQYF TGTGCCTGGAGGCCATCTAGCGGAAGCTCCTACGAGCAGTACTTC
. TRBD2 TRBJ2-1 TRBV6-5 CASSSSGGAVLMEQFF TGTGCCAGCAGTTCTAGCGGGGGGGCCGTTTTGATGGAGCAGTTCTTC
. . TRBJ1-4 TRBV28 CASRPRSLIDEKLFF TGTGCCAGCAGACCCCGCAGTCTCATCGATGAAAAACTGTTTTTT
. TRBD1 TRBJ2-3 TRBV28 CASSSTGQSTDTQYF TGTGCCAGCAGTTCGACGGGACAGAGCACAGATACGCAGTATTTT
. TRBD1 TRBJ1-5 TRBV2 CASSGTGVSNQPQHF TGTGCCAGCAGTGGGACAGGGGTTAGCAATCAGCCCCAGCATTTT
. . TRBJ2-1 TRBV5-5 CASSLEYRYNEQFF TGTGCCAGCAGCTTGGAGTATCGGTACAATGAGCAGTTCTTC
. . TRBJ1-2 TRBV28 CASRTGWGYTF TGTGCCAGCAGGACAGGTTGGGGCTACACCTTC
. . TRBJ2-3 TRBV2 CASRGGLSTDTQYF TGTGCCAGCAGGGGGGGGCTTAGTACAGATACGCAGTATTTT
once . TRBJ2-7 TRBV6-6 CASSERFWEQYF TGTGCCAGCAGTGAGCGGTTTTGGGAGCAGTACTTC
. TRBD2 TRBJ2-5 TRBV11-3 CASSFQRGETQYF TGTGCCAGCAGCTTCCAGCGGGGAGAGACCCAGTACTTC